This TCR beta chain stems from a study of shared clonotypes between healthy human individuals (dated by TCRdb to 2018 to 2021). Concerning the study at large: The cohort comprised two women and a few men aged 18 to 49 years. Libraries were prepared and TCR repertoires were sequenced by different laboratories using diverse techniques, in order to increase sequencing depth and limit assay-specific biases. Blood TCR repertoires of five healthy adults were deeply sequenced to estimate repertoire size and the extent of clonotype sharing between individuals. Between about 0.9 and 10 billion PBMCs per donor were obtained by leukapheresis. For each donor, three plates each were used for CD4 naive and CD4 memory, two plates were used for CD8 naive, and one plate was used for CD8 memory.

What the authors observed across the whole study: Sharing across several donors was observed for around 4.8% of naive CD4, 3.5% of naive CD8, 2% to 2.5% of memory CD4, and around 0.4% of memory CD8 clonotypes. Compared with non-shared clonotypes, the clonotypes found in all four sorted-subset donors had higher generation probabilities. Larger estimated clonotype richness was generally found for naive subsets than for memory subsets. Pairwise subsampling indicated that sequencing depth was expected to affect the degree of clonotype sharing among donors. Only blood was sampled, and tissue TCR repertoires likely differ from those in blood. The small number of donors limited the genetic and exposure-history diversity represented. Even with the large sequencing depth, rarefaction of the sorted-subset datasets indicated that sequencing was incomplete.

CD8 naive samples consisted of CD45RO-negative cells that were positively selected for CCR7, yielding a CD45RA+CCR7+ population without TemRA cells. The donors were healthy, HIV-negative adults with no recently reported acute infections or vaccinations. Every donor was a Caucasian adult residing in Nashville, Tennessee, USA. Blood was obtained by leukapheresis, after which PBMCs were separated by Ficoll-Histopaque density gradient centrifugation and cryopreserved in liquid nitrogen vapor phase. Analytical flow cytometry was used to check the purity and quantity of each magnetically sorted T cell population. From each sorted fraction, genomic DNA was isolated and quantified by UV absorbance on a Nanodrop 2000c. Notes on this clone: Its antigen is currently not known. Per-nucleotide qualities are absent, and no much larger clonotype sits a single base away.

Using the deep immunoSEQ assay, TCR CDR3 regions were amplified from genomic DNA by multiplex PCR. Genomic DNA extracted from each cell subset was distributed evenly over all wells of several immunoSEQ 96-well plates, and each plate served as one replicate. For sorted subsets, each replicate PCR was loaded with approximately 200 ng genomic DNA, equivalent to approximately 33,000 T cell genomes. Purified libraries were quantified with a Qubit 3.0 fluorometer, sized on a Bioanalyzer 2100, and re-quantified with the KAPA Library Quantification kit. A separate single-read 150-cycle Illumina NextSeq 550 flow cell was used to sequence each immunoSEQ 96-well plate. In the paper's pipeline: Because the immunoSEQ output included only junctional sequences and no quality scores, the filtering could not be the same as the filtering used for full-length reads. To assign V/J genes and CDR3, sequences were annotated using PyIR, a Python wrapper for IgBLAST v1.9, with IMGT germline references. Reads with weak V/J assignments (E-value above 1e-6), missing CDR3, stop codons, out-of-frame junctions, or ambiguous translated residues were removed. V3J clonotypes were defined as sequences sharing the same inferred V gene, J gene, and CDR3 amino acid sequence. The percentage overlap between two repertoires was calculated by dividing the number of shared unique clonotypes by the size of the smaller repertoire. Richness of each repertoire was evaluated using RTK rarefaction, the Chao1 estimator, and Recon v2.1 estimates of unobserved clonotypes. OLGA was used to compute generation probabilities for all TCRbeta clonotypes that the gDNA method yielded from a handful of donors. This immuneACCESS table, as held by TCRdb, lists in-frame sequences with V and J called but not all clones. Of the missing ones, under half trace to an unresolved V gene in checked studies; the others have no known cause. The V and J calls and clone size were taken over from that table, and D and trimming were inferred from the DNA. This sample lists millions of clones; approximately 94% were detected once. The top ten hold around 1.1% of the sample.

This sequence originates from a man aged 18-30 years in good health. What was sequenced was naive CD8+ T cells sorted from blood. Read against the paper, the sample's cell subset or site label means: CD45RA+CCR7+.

The DNA sequence reads TGTGCCAGCAGCTGGACAGGGAACACAGATACGCAGTATTTT. This codes for CASSWTGNTDTQYF. The chain couples TRBV28 to TRBJ2-3; the junction holds 8 bases that match TRBD1. The germline V gene encodes CDR1 MDHEN and CDR2 SYDVKM. The germline V and J ends show losses of 6 bases and 2 bases respectively, and no gene match explains 4 bases of the junction. Spanning cysteine to phenylalanine, the CDR3 consists of 14 amino acids. Left in the record is the CDR3 DNA by itself, 42 bases read in frame from the first base. The full variable domain, completed from the reference TRBV28 and TRBJ2-3 proteins outside the CDR3, reads DVKVTQSSRYLVKRTGEKVFLECVQDMDHENMFWYRQDPGLGLRLIYFSYDVKMKEKGDIPEGYSVSREKKERFSLILESASTNQTSMYLCASSWTGNTDTQYFGPGTRLTVL.